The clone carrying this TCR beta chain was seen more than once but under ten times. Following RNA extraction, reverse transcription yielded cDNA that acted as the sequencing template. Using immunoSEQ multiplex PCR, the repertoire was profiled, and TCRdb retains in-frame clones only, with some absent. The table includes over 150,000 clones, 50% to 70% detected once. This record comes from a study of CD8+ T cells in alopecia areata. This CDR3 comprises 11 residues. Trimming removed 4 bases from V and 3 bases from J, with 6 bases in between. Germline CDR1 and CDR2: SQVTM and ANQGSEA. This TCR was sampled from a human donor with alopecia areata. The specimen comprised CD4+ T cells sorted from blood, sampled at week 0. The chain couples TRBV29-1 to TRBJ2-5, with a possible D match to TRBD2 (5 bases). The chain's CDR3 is CSVVGEETQYF. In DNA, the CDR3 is TGCAGCGTTGTCGGGGAAGAGACCCAGTACTTC.